The 13 T cell receptor beta chains given below trace back to one sample, sequenced in a study of a mutant IDH1 vaccine in newly diagnosed glioma. The data were produced by immunoSEQ multiplex PCR, yet TCRdb's version contains in-frame clones alone and is incomplete. Of approximately 30,000 clones in the sample, over 60% were seen once. Their antigens are not known. Described time point: week 35, safety follow-up. Doses comprised 300 ug of mutant IDH1 20-mer peptide each, plus topical imiquimod. The material sequenced was PBMCs, taken from a glioma patient whose treatment included an IDH1 peptide vaccine. The receptors originated from a man aged 50 to 60 with glioma.

This chain links TRBV30 with TRBJ2-2; 9 bases line up with TRBD1. The CDR3 has 16 residues. V was pared by 0 bases and J by 6 bases, with 8 bases of the junction left unmatched. The germline V gene encodes CDR1 GTSNPN and CDR2 SVGIG (reference sequence). The CDR3 coding sequence is TGTGCCTGGAGTGTACCTCCGGGACAGGGATCCGGGGAGCTGTTTTTT. Protein sequence: CAWSVPPGQGSGELFF.

The chain links TRBV6-1 to TRBJ1-5; D is possibly TRBD1 (5 bases). This CDR3 comprises 18 residues. V shed 4 bases and J shed 0 bases, with 19 bases lying between them. Germline V CDR1 and CDR2: MNHNS, SASEGT. The CDR3 nucleotides are TGTGCCAGCAGTGCCCGTGAGCCGACAGTTAATAGCAATCAGCCCCAGCATTTT. As protein: CASSAREPTVNSNQPQHF.

The V gene is TRBV7-9, the J gene TRBJ2-1, with 8 nucleotides matching TRBD2. J was trimmed by 9 bases and V by 3 bases; bases with no gene match: 4. Germline values: CDR1 SEHNR, CDR2 FQNEAQ (reference sequence). The CDR3 runs to 13 residues. The CDR3 DNA follows: TGTGCCAGCAGCTTTCGGCGGGAGGCTGAGCAGTTCTTC. Its protein is CASSFRREAEQFF.

Written as DNA, the CDR3 is TGCGCCAGCAGCTCCCTCACTGAGGGGAGGAACGGGAGACGTAATGAGCAGTTCTTC. It is translated as CASSSLTEGRNGRRNEQFF. The chain links TRBV5-1 to TRBJ2-1; the D gene is possibly TRBD2 (6 bases). Germline CDR1 reads SGHRS; CDR2 reads YFSETQ. With 3 bases removed from V and 7 bases from J, the gap between germline ends came to 29 bases. The CDR3 is 19 amino acids.

V gene TRBV4-3 combines with J gene TRBJ1-6; weak D call: TRBD1 (6 bases). Germline V gene data show CDR1 as LGHNA and CDR2 as YSLEER. V was clipped by 2 bases and J by 2 bases, with 7 bases between them. CDR3 size: 15 residues. CDR3: CASSQRGAYNSPLHF. The CDR3 DNA reads TGCGCCAGCAGCCAAAGGGGGGCCTATAATTCACCCCTCCACTTT.

The genes are TRBV5-1 and TRBJ1-2; TRBD1 aligns across 8 bases. The CDR3 is 15 residues long. Germline assignment: CDR1 SGHRS and CDR2 YFSETQ. J lost 6 bases, V lost 0 bases, and 7 bases had no gene match. CDR3 region: CASSLEGTGSDGYTF. The CDR3 coding sequence is TGCGCCAGCAGCTTGGAAGGGACAGGATCTGATGGCTACACCTTC. Supplemented by reference TRBV5-1 and TRBJ1-2, the full variable domain reads KAGVTQTPRYLIKTRGQQVTLSCSPISGHRSVSWYQQTPGQGLQFLFEYFSETQRNKGNFPGRFSGRQFSNSRSEMNVSTLELGDSALYLCASSLEGTGSDGYTFGSGTRLTVV.

This rearrangement joins TRBV7-2 to TRBJ2-1; a possible D gene is TRBD2 (6 bases). Germline V lookup: CDR1 SGHTA, CDR2 FQGNSA. Trimming stripped 3 bases from V and 9 bases from J, with 15 bases between. CDR3 size: 14 residues. This chain's CDR3 is CASSLDGGLSEQFF. CDR3 nucleotide sequence: TGTGCCAGCAGCTTGGACGGGGGATTGAGTGAGCAGTTCTTC.

The rearrangement uses TRBV19 and TRBJ1-5; TRBD1 matches 7 bases. The CDR3 loop spans 14 amino acids. Germline V gene sequence: CDR1 LNHDA, CDR2 SQIVND (reference sequence). Trimming took 4 bases from V and 3 from J; bases not matched to a gene: 3. Here the CDR3 reads CASSRGQSNQPQHF. CDR3 DNA sequence: TGTGCCAGTAGTAGGGGACAGTCCAATCAGCCCCAGCATTTT.

The chain recombines TRBV4-3 with TRBJ2-7; the D gene is possibly TRBD1 (5 bases). The CDR3 sequence is 16 residues long. Trimming stripped 0 bases from V and 2 bases from J, with 14 bases between. Germline V lookup: CDR1 LGHNA, CDR2 YSLEER. The CDR3 coding sequence is TGCGCCAGCAGCCAAGATCGCAGGACAATCACCTACGAGCAGTACTTC. Translating gives CASSQDRRTITYEQYF.

This chain links TRBV2 with TRBJ1-4; 9 positions agree with TRBD1. The CDR3 covers 14 residues. With V trimmed by 1 base and J by 11 bases, 5 bases remained unmatched. In germline, CDR1 is SNHLY, CDR2 FYNNEI. The CDR3, as DNA: TGTGCCAGCAGTGAAGGACAGGGGGGCGGGAAACTGTTTTTT. Its protein is CASSEGQGGGKLFF.

This chain links TRBV27 with TRBJ2-2; D call uncertain. This CDR3 comprises 15 residues. Trimming took off 8 bases at V and 7 bases at J, with 20 bases between the two ends. Germline CDR1 reads MNHEY; CDR2 reads SMNVEV (reference sequence). The DNA for the CDR3 is TGTGCCAGCTCCGAGTCAACGGCCATGAACGGGGAGCTGTTTTTT. It translates to CASSESTAMNGELFF.

The gene calls are TRBV2 and TRBJ1-1; the D is unclear. The CDR3 sequence is 14 residues long. V was trimmed by 1 base and J by 4 bases, leaving 10 bases between them. CDR1 and CDR2 (germline): SNHLY, FYNNEI. The CDR3 DNA reads TGTGCCAGCAGTGAAGAACTTTCGTCCACTGAAGCTTTCTTT. Encoded protein: CASSEELSSTEAFF.

The V call is TRBV20-1, the J call TRBJ1-2, with no clear D. This CDR3 is built from 9 residues. The ends were cut back, 7 bases at V and 8 bases at J, with 8 bases in the middle. Germline lookup yields CDR1 DFQATT and CDR2 SNEGSKA (reference sequence). CDR3 region: CSGYDGYTF. CDR3 coding DNA: TGCAGTGGCTATGACGGCTACACCTTC.